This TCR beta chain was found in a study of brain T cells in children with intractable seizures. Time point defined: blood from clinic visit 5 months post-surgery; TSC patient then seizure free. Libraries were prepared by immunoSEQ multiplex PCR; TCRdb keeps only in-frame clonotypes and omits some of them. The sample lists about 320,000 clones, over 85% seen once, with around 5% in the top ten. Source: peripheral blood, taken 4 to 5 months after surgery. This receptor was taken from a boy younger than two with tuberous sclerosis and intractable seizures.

The CDR3 DNA reads as TGTGCCAGCAGCACCCCAGGGACTAGCCAAGGCGAGCAGTACTTC. Translating gives CASSTPGTSQGEQYF. The V gene is TRBV7-9, the J gene TRBJ2-7, with 9 bases aligning to TRBD2. CDR1 is SEHNR and CDR2 is FQNEAQ in the germline V gene (reference sequence). J was trimmed by 6 bases and V by 5 bases; bases with no gene match: 11. The CDR3 runs 15 residues. Drawing the rest from reference TRBV7-9 and TRBJ2-7, the complete variable domain is DTGVSQNPRHKITKRGQNVTFRCDPISEHNRLYWYRQTLGQGPEFLTYFQNEAQLEKSRLLSDRFSAERPKGSFSTLEIQRTEQGDSAMYLCASSTPGTSQGEQYFGPGTRLTVT.